This T cell receptor (beta chain) was sequenced for a study of blood T cell repertoires in COVID-19. The wider study: The analysed material was cDNA or gDNA that came from T cells, B-cell-depleted T cells, or PBMCs.

V was shortened by 9 bases and J by 1 base, with 7 bases between the two germline ends. This CDR3 region has 12 residues. CDR1 and CDR2 from the germline V gene are KGHDR and SFDVKD. Generated by immunoSEQ multiplex PCR, the TCRdb table keeps only in-frame clones and is missing some. The sample contains hundreds of thousands of clones, about 88% of which appear only once. This clonotype was obtained from a man in his sixties or seventies with acute or convalescent COVID-19. The V call is TRBV24-1, the J call TRBJ2-3; no clear D gene. Sequencing was carried out using peripheral blood. CDR3 amino acids: CATGHGTDTQYF. The CDR3 DNA reads TGTGCCACCGGGCATGGCACAGATACGCAGTATTTT.